This TCR beta chain was identified in a study of human T cells and chemical hapten exposure. Study as a whole: 2% DPC applied to a roughly 2 cm by roughly 2 cm arm area sensitized donors. The study traced per-sample TCR yield variation mainly to small differences in pooled library volumes.

Using its own MiXCR run on the RACE reads, TCRdb lists one record per CDR3 protein. In the table there are fewer than 300,000 distinct CDR3 sequences, approximately 8.6% of which are singletons. This clonotype was recorded a few times. Its antigen is unidentified. The CDR3 length is 17 residues. J lost 1 base, V lost 2 bases, and 7 bases had no gene match. Germline CDR1 and CDR2: LGHNA and YNFKEQ. Overall study results and limits: Sensitizing with DPC caused no change in TCRs above 1 in 1000 frequency. In the PT1 data, expanded TCR counts showed a positive correlation with patch test score.

Described time point: pre-sensitization, week 0. As for treatment: therapeutic diphenylcyclopropenone sensitization with weekly scalp DPC. V is TRBV4-2 and J is TRBJ2-3, with TRBD1 identical over 9 bases. The receptor was isolated from a woman in her forties with alopecia areata. Some clones in this sample may be carry-over from other donors' samples. The sample was whole blood, taken in connection with sensitization to the hapten diphenylcyclopropenone (DPC). CDR3 residues: CASSQPTGTGRTDTQYF. CDR3 sequence (DNA): TGTGCCAGCAGCCAACCAACCGGGACAGGGCGCACAGATACGCAGTATTTT.